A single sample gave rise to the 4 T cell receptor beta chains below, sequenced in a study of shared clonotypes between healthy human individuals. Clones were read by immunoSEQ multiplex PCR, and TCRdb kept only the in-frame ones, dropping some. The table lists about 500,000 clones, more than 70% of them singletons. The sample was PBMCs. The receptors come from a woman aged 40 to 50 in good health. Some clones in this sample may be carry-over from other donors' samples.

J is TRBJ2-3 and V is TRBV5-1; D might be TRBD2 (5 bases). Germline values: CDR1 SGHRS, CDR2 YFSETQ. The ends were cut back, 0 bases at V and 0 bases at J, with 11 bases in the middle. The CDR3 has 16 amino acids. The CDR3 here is CASSLARTSSTDTQYF. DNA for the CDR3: TGCGCCAGCAGCTTGGCCAGGACTTCTAGCACAGATACGCAGTATTTT.

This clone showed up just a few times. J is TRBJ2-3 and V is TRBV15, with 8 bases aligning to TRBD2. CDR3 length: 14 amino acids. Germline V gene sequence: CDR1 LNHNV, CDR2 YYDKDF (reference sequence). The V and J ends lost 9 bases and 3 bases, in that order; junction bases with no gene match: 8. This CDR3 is CATRGGRTTDTQYF. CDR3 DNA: TGTGCCACACGGGGGGGCAGGACGACAGATACGCAGTATTTT.

Here the CDR3 reads CASSQDPSTDTQYF. The CDR3 coding sequence is TGCGCCAGCAGCCAAGATCCCTCCACAGATACGCAGTATTTT. The chain employs TRBV4-3 and TRBJ2-3; D gene uncertain. CDR1 and CDR2 from the germline V gene are LGHNA and YSLEER. The CDR3 is 14 residues long. Trimming shortened V by 0 bases and J by 2 bases, and 6 bases separated the two germline ends.

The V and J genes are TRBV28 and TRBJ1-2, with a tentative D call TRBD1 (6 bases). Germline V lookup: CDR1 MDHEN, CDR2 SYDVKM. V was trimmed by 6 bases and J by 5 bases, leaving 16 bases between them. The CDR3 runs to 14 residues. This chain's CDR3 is CASSETGPAYGYTF. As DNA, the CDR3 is TGTGCCAGCAGCGAAACAGGGCCGGCGTATGGCTACACCTTC.